Given below is one TCR beta chain in context. The antigen remains unidentified. The sorted conventional CD4 T cells were gated as CD4+CD127+. Unrelated healthy donors provided the controls. In the study's own analysis: Pooled conventional T cells gave 100,000 to 120,000 patient and 130,000 to 150,000 donor TCRbeta sequences. Sequencing used immunoSEQ multiplex PCR; TCRdb keeps in-frame clones, though not all of them. D and trimming were read from the DNA, whereas the V and J calls and clone size are those reported in that table. This table holds roughly 25,000 clones, around 95% found once. The source of the sample is a study of B cell selection in AIRE deficiency. Study-level findings and limits: Shared Treg sequences were biased toward short CDR3s with few non-templated nucleotide insertions. Only TCRbeta was sequenced; roughly 38% of shared healthy Treg sequences appeared in Tconv.

The CDR3 consists of 14 residues. V lost 3 bases and J 0 bases, leaving 3 bases between the germline ends. CDR1 is MNHNS and CDR2 is SASEGT in the germline V gene. The V gene is TRBV6-1, the J gene TRBJ2-6; D not resolved. This TCR was recovered from a human donor in good health. Material for sequencing was CD4+CD127+ conventional T cells sorted from PBMCs. The CDR3 is CASSEVSGANVLTF. CDR3 sequence (DNA): TGTGCCAGCAGTGAGGTCTCTGGGGCCAACGTCCTGACTTTC.